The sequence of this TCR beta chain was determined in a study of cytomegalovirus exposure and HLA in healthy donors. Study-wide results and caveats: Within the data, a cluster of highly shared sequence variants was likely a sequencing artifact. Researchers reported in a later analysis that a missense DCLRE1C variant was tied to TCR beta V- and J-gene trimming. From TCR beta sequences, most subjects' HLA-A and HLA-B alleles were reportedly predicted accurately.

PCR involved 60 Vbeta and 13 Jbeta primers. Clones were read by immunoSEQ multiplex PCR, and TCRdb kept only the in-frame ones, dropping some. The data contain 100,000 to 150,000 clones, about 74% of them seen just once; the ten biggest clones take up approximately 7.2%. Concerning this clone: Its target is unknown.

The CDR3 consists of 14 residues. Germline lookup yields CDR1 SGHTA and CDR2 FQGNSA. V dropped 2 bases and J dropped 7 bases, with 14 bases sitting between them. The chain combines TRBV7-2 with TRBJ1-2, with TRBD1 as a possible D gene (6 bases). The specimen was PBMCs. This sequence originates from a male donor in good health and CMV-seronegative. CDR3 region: CASSLITGSGGYTF. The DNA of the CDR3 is TGTGCCAGCAGCTTAATTACAGGGTCCGGTGGCTACACCTTC. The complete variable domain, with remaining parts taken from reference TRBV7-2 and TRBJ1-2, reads GAGVSQSPSNKVTEKGKDVELRCDPISGHTALYWYRQSLGQGLEFLIYFQGNSAPDKSGLPSDRFSAERTGGSVSTLTIQRTQQEDSAVYLCASSLITGSGGYTFGSGTRLTVV.